The 21 T cell receptor beta chains in this list originate from one sample, sequenced in a study of blood T cells in healthy people across ages. A sample-barcoded 5' primer and a J-beta primer mix were used in a second PCR of about 7 to 11 cycles. TCRdb used MiXCR to reprocess the 5' RACE reads, holding one entry per CDR3 protein. The data contain 550,000 to 700,000 distinct CDR3 sequences, approximately 25% of them singletons. The specimen sequenced was blood. All receptors derive from a woman in her 70s in good health.

This sequence joins TRBV21-1 and TRBJ2-7; the table's D call, TRBD2, was not checked against the DNA. TRBV21-1 constitutes a pseudogene. This CDR3 is built from 15 residues. The CDR3 region is CASSPPAGNSYEQYF. As DNA, the CDR3 is TGTGCCAGCAGCCCTCCGGCCGGGAACTCCTACGAGCAGTACTTC.

Details on this clonotype: Its ends do not fully match the called genes, so a read error is possible. This rearrangement joins TRBV27 to TRBJ1-2, with D maybe TRBD1 (5 bases). Germline loops: CDR1 MNHEY, CDR2 SMNVEV (reference sequence). The CDR3 sequence is 15 residues long. The CDR3 nucleotides are TGTGCCAGCAGTTTAACCCCCCGCAGGGTCTATGACTACACCTTC. It codes for CASSLTPRRVYDYTF.

The chain links TRBV6-2 or TRBV6-3 to TRBJ1-5; D ambiguous. From germline, CDR1 is MNHEY and CDR2 SVGEGT. Between the trimmed V and J ends, which lost 5 bases and 1 base, there was a span of 12 bases. The CDR3 totals 15 residues. Here the CDR3 reads CASSHKGMSNQPQHF. In nucleotides, the CDR3 is TGTGCCAGCAGTCATAAAGGGATGAGCAATCAGCCCCAGCATTTT.

About this clonotype itself: The junction and the germline gene differ at one end; a read error may be behind it. The rearrangement links TRBV7-9 to TRBJ2-5; D unclear. Germline assignment: CDR1 SEHNR and CDR2 FQNEAQ (reference sequence). The CDR3 has 11 amino acids. The CDR3 loop reads CSSSSRETQYF. As DNA, the CDR3 is TGTTCCAGCAGCTCACGAGAGACCCAGTACTTC.

The sample holds many counts of this clonotype. The gene calls are TRBV12-3 or TRBV12-4 and TRBJ2-5, with D maybe TRBD1 (5 bases). V was shortened by 4 bases and J by 2 bases, with 14 bases between the two germline ends. The CDR3 is made up of 15 amino acids. The CDR3 coding sequence is TGTGCCAGCAGTTCCCAACAGGAGACACAAGAGACCCAGTACTTC. Translated, it gives CASSSQQETQETQYF.

This clonotype appeared a few times. V is TRBV7-2 and J is TRBJ2-1, with 8 bases fitting TRBD1. The ends lost 5 bases at V and 9 bases at J; junction bases unmatched: 12. In germline, CDR1 is SGHTA, CDR2 FQGNSA. This CDR3 is built from 15 residues. CDR3 region: CASSPTGAPAGEQFF. CDR3 DNA sequence: TGTGCCAGCAGCCCGACAGGGGCCCCAGCCGGTGAGCAGTTCTTC.

The chain recombines TRBV6-1 with TRBJ1-1; the D gene is possibly TRBD1 (5 bases). Trimming stripped 3 bases from V and 5 bases from J, with 13 bases between. Per the germline V gene, CDR1 is MNHNS and CDR2 is SASEGT. The CDR3 covers 14 residues. CDR3 nucleotides: TGTGCCAGCAGTGAGAACCAGGGAGGAACTGAAGCTTTCTTT. It yields the protein CASSENQGGTEAFF.

The CDR3 DNA follows: TGTGCCAGTAGTTGGGGGGACCGGGACTCCCAGTTCTTC. Residues: CASSWGDRDSQFF. V is TRBV19 and J is TRBJ2-5; D may be TRBD2 (6 bases). TRBJ2-1 matches the DNA end more closely, so the J call is doubtful. The germline CDR1 and CDR2 sequences are LNHDA and SQIVND (reference sequence). The CDR3 has 13 amino acids.

The CDR3 coding sequence is TGCAGCGTTCCTAGCGGGAGGGCCTACAATGAGCAGTTCTTC. Translation gives CSVPSGRAYNEQFF. The chain joins TRBV29-1 to TRBJ2-1; 12 positions agree with TRBD2. V trimming: 5 bases; J trimming: 2 bases; junction bases outside the gene matches: 1. CDR1 and CDR2 from the germline V gene are SQVTM and ANQGSEA. The CDR3 has 14 residues.

The V gene is TRBV7-8, the J gene TRBJ2-5; no clear D gene. The V end lost 8 bases, the J end lost 0 bases, and 10 bases lay between the germline ends. Germline lookup yields CDR1 SGHVS and CDR2 FQNEAQ. The CDR3 is made up of 13 amino acids. CDR3 protein: CASASGHQETQYF. The CDR3 DNA reads TGTGCCAGCGCTTCTGGGCACCAAGAGACCCAGTACTTC.

The rearrangement links TRBV21-1 to TRBJ2-3. TRBV21-1 represents a pseudogene. This CDR3 spans 12 amino acids. This CDR3 reads CASKYRTDTQYF. CDR3 bases: TGTGCCAGCAAGTATCGCACAGATACGCAGTATTTT.

The table lists this clonotype with many counts. This chain joins TRBV29-1 and TRBJ1-1; D unclear. V was shortened by 2 bases and J by 0 bases, with 7 bases between the two germline ends. CDR1 and CDR2 (germline): SQVTM, ANQGSEA. The CDR3 sequence is 13 residues long. CDR3 sequence (DNA): TGCAGCGTTGAACCGGTCTTGAACACTGAAGCTTTCTTT. This encodes CSVEPVLNTEAFF.

This chain links TRBV4-3 with TRBJ1-1; 9 bases fit TRBD1. CDR3 length: 17 residues. The germline CDR1 and CDR2 sequences are LGHNA and YSLEER. The trim removed 0 bases at V and 5 bases at J, leaving 10 bases unmatched. The chain's CDR3 is CASSQDVLKGTGTEAFF. CDR3 nucleotide sequence: TGCGCCAGCAGCCAAGACGTCCTAAAGGGGACAGGGACTGAAGCTTTCTTT.

This clonotype was picked up a small number of times. The chain links TRBV7-2 to TRBJ2-6; D is perhaps TRBD1 (5 bases). The CDR3 is 16 amino acids. Trimming left V 10 bases short and J 0 bases short, with 16 bases between. Germline V gene sequence: CDR1 SGHTA, CDR2 FQGNSA. The CDR3 protein is CATSQGSLSGANVLTF. As DNA, the CDR3 is TGTGCCACCTCCCAGGGCTCGCTCTCTGGGGCCAACGTCCTGACTTTC.

This chain joins TRBV20-1 and TRBJ1-2; D unresolved. V lost 0 bases and J lost 8, with 10 bases in between. Per the germline V gene, CDR1 is DFQATT and CDR2 is SNEGSKA (reference sequence). This CDR3 region has 12 residues. The DNA for the CDR3 is TGCAGTGCTAGAGATATGGGGTTCGGCTACACCTTC. This translates into CSARDMGFGYTF.

This clonotype was seen a few times. The CDR3 does not end in the conserved phenylalanine or tryptophan, so this is likely a read error. CDR3 residues: CASSVGAGGHNEQFL. Written as DNA, the CDR3 is TGTGCCAGCAGCGTAGGAGCGGGGGGACACAATGAGCAGTTCCTC. V gene TRBV9 combines with J gene TRBJ2-7; 9 bases fit TRBD2. The J call may be faulty, since TRBJ2-1 better matches the DNA end. CDR3 length: 15 residues. In germline, CDR1 is SGDLS, CDR2 YYNGEE.

This clonotype occurred a few times. The CDR3 DNA reads as TGTGCCAGCAGCTTAGGGGGAGGGGGTGTTAACTATGGCTACACCTTC. Residues: CASSLGGGGVNYGYTF. This chain connects TRBV7-2 to TRBJ1-2; a weak D match, TRBD1 (6 bases). The V gene's germline CDR1 is SGHTA and CDR2 FQGNSA. The ends were cut back, 1 base at V and 1 base at J, with 13 bases in the middle. There are 16 residues in the CDR3. Filled out from reference TRBV7-2 and TRBJ1-2, the complete variable domain reads GAGVSQSPSNKVTEKGKDVELRCDPISGHTALYWYRQSLGQGLEFLIYFQGNSAPDKSGLPSDRFSAERTGGSVSTLTIQRTQQEDSAVYLCASSLGGGGVNYGYTFGSGTRLTVV.

This clonotype was seen repeatedly, ten times or more. The chain recombines TRBV20-1 with TRBJ1-2; 10 positions match TRBD1. CDR1 is DFQATT and CDR2 is SNEGSKA in the germline V gene (reference sequence). This CDR3 is built from 13 residues. V was clipped by 5 bases and J by 2 bases; unmatched bases: 2. In DNA form, the CDR3 reads TGCAGTGCTCCGACAGGGGGCAACTATGGCTACACCTTC. Its translation is CSAPTGGNYGYTF.

The chain links TRBV20-1 to TRBJ2-3; 11 positions match TRBD1. The CDR3 loop spans 15 amino acids. Germline V CDR1 and CDR2: DFQATT, SNEGSKA (reference sequence). After removal of 3 bases from V and 3 bases from J, the junction contained 5 bases not matched to a gene. CDR3 DNA: TGCAGTGCTAGCCTTGGGACAGGGGGAACAGATACGCAGTATTTT. Encoded protein: CSASLGTGGTDTQYF.

This clonotype was picked up a small number of times. The chain combines TRBV5-1 with TRBJ2-5; D gene unclear. Germline CDR1 is SGHRS and CDR2 is YFSETQ. This CDR3 spans 11 amino acids. V shed 5 bases and J shed 3 bases, with 5 bases lying between them. Written as DNA, the CDR3 is TGCGCCAGCAGGTTAGAAGAGACCCAGTACTTC. Residues: CASRLEETQYF.

This clonotype has more than one count but fewer than ten. The rearrangement links TRBV6-5 to TRBJ2-7; tentatively, D is TRBD1 (5 bases). This CDR3 comprises 15 residues. Trimming removed 0 bases from V and 1 base from J, with 10 bases in between. CDR1 and CDR2 from the germline V gene are MNHEY and SVGAGI. The CDR3 loop reads CASSYSGRASYEQYF. The CDR3 DNA sequence: TGTGCCAGCAGTTACTCTGGCAGGGCTTCCTACGAGCAGTACTTC.